Listed below are T cell receptor beta chains from one sample, sequenced in a study of shared clonotypes between healthy human individuals. The protocol was immunoSEQ multiplex PCR, while the TCRdb copy is restricted to in-frame clones and leaves out a portion. Altogether a few million clones are present, approximately 92% being singletons, with the ten largest covering over 0.12%. The specimen was naive CD4+ T cells sorted from blood. These receptors came from a man younger than 35 in good health. The CDR3 runs from the conserved cysteine through the conserved F or W. Fields, in order: CDR3 DNA, CDR3 protein, V gene, clone size, J gene, D gene. D genes are given only for firm matches. Clone size is stated in some rows and not others, as once, few, many or a class when expanded.

cdr3_nt: TGTGCCAGCAGCCCTCTGGGGGAATCTGGAAACACCATATATTTT; cdr3_aa: CASSPLGESGNTIYF; v_call: TRBV14; clone_size: NA; j_call: TRBJ1-3; d_call: NA
cdr3_nt: TGCGCCAGCGGCTTGGCCGGGGGGGGATCCTACGAGCAGTACTTC; cdr3_aa: CASGLAGGGSYEQYF; v_call: TRBV5-1; clone_size: NA; j_call: TRBJ2-7; d_call: TRBD2
cdr3_nt: TGTGCAAGTCGCTTGAGACTAGCGGGAGGAGGTGAGCAGTTCTTC; cdr3_aa: CASRLRLAGGGEQFF; v_call: TRBV12-2; clone_size: NA; j_call: TRBJ2-1; d_call: NA
cdr3_nt: TGTGCTAGTGGTTTGGGATCAGGGACGGTCTCCTACGAGCAGTACTTC; cdr3_aa: CASGLGSGTVSYEQYF; v_call: TRBV12-5; clone_size: NA; j_call: TRBJ2-7; d_call: NA
cdr3_nt: TGTGCCAGCAGTCACAGGGGGCGACAGACGGGCTACACCTTC; cdr3_aa: CASSHRGRQTGYTF; v_call: TRBV21-1; clone_size: NA; j_call: TRBJ1-2; d_call: NA
cdr3_nt: TGTGCCAGCAGTGAAGAGGGCAGTGTGGGCTATGGCTACACCTTC; cdr3_aa: CASSEEGSVGYGYTF; v_call: TRBV6-1; clone_size: NA; j_call: TRBJ1-2; d_call: NA
cdr3_nt: TGTGCCACCAGCAGAGATGCTAGGACTAGCGGGGGAGGGGAGACCCAGTACTTC; cdr3_aa: CATSRDARTSGGGETQYF; v_call: TRBV15; clone_size: NA; j_call: TRBJ2-5; d_call: TRBD2
cdr3_nt: TGTGCCAGCTCACCAATGACCCCCAGCGAGCGGGGGGGGTCCTCTGAGCAGTTCTTC; cdr3_aa: CASSPMTPSERGGSSEQFF; v_call: TRBV18; clone_size: NA; j_call: TRBJ2-1; d_call: TRBD2
cdr3_nt: TGTGCCAGCGTGCGGAGCAATGAGCAGTTCTTC; cdr3_aa: CASVRSNEQFF; v_call: TRBV6-1; clone_size: NA; j_call: TRBJ2-1; d_call: NA
cdr3_nt: TGTGCCAGCAGTTTCGTCCGGGACAGGCCGAAGGCTAACTATGGCTACACCTTC; cdr3_aa: CASSFVRDRPKANYGYTF; v_call: TRBV27; clone_size: NA; j_call: TRBJ1-2; d_call: TRBD1
cdr3_nt: TGTGCCAGCAGACCTGGGGGGTTGAGCGAGCAGTACTTC; cdr3_aa: CASRPGGLSEQYF; v_call: TRBV6-5; clone_size: NA; j_call: TRBJ2-7; d_call: NA
cdr3_nt: TGTGCCAGCAGCTTAGGGGCAGGGGACCCTTCTGGCAATCAGCCCCAGCATTTT; cdr3_aa: CASSLGAGDPSGNQPQHF; v_call: TRBV7-9; clone_size: once; j_call: TRBJ1-5; d_call: NA
cdr3_nt: TGTGCCAGCAGCCGTTGGGGGACAACTAATGAAAAACTGTTTTTT; cdr3_aa: CASSRWGTTNEKLFF; v_call: TRBV28; clone_size: NA; j_call: TRBJ1-4; d_call: NA
cdr3_nt: TGTGCCAGCAGCGGACCCGGGACATCGGGTCCTGGAAACACCATATATTTT; cdr3_aa: CASSGPGTSGPGNTIYF; v_call: TRBV5-4; clone_size: once; j_call: TRBJ1-3; d_call: NA
cdr3_nt: TGTGCCAGCAGCTTATGGACGCTGGGTACCATATATTTT; cdr3_aa: CASSLWTLGTIYF; v_call: TRBV7-9; clone_size: NA; j_call: TRBJ1-3; d_call: NA
cdr3_nt: TGCGCCAGCAGCTTGAGGGACAGATTCAATGAGCAGTTCTTC; cdr3_aa: CASSLRDRFNEQFF; v_call: TRBV5-1; clone_size: NA; j_call: TRBJ2-1; d_call: TRBD1
cdr3_nt: TGTGCCAGTACCGAAACGGCCGGATACTCCTACAATGAGCAGTTCTTC; cdr3_aa: CASTETAGYSYNEQFF; v_call: TRBV19; clone_size: NA; j_call: TRBJ2-1; d_call: NA
cdr3_nt: TGTGCCAGCAGCCCTCAACGACCTGAAGCTTTCTTT; cdr3_aa: CASSPQRPEAFF; v_call: TRBV14; clone_size: NA; j_call: TRBJ1-1; d_call: NA
cdr3_nt: TGTGCCAGCAGTTACGACGGTTTTAGGAACACTGAAGCTTTCTTT; cdr3_aa: CASSYDGFRNTEAFF; v_call: TRBV6-5; clone_size: NA; j_call: TRBJ1-1; d_call: NA
cdr3_nt: TGCGCCAGCAGCTTGGGAGGACTAGCGGGAGCCACCGGGGAGCTGTTTTTT; cdr3_aa: CASSLGGLAGATGELFF; v_call: TRBV5-1; clone_size: NA; j_call: TRBJ2-2; d_call: TRBD2
cdr3_nt: TGTGCCTGGAATCGGAACCGGGTCCCGGGGACTGAAGCTTTCTTT; cdr3_aa: CAWNRNRVPGTEAFF; v_call: TRBV30; clone_size: once; j_call: TRBJ1-1; d_call: NA
cdr3_nt: TGTGCCAGTAGTTCTTCCTCTGGAAACACCATATATTTT; cdr3_aa: CASSSSSGNTIYF; v_call: TRBV19; clone_size: NA; j_call: TRBJ1-3; d_call: NA
cdr3_nt: TGCAGCGTTGGGACCCTTATCACAGATACGCAGTATTTT; cdr3_aa: CSVGTLITDTQYF; v_call: TRBV29-1; clone_size: NA; j_call: TRBJ2-3; d_call: NA
cdr3_nt: TGTGCCAGCAGCCGGCGGGACTTCGACTACGAGCAGTACTTC; cdr3_aa: CASSRRDFDYEQYF; v_call: TRBV13; clone_size: once; j_call: TRBJ2-7; d_call: NA
cdr3_nt: TGTGCCAGCAGCTTACAAGCGGGGGTCAACACCGGGGAGCTGTTTTTT; cdr3_aa: CASSLQAGVNTGELFF; v_call: TRBV7-2; clone_size: NA; j_call: TRBJ2-2; d_call: TRBD2
cdr3_nt: TGTGCCAGCAGCAAAAGTCGGCGGGGGACCCAACCTGATGGGAATCAGCCCCAGCATTTT; cdr3_aa: CASSKSRRGTQPDGNQPQHF; v_call: TRBV21-1; clone_size: NA; j_call: TRBJ1-5; d_call: NA
cdr3_nt: TGCGCCAGCAGCTTGGATCAGGGGGCGAATACTGAAGCTTTCTTT; cdr3_aa: CASSLDQGANTEAFF; v_call: TRBV5-1; clone_size: NA; j_call: TRBJ1-1; d_call: TRBD1
cdr3_nt: TGTGCCAGCAAACAGGGAGTGCTTTCCTACGAGCAGTACTTC; cdr3_aa: CASKQGVLSYEQYF; v_call: TRBV2; clone_size: NA; j_call: TRBJ2-7; d_call: NA
cdr3_nt: TGTGCCAGCAGCTTAGAGGGGACTAGCGGGAGGGCCAAAAACATTCAGTACTTC; cdr3_aa: CASSLEGTSGRAKNIQYF; v_call: TRBV7-2; clone_size: NA; j_call: TRBJ2-4; d_call: TRBD2
cdr3_nt: TGTGCCAGCAGTCTAGTAGGGGTTTACAATGAGCAGTTCTTC; cdr3_aa: CASSLVGVYNEQFF; v_call: TRBV28; clone_size: NA; j_call: TRBJ2-1; d_call: NA
cdr3_nt: TGCGCCAGCAGTGATGGGACAGATTATGGCTACACCTTC; cdr3_aa: CASSDGTDYGYTF; v_call: TRBV10-2; clone_size: NA; j_call: TRBJ1-2; d_call: TRBD1
cdr3_nt: TGCGCCAGCAGCCATGAACAGGGGGCTAACTATGGCTACACCTTC; cdr3_aa: CASSHEQGANYGYTF; v_call: TRBV4-3; clone_size: NA; j_call: TRBJ1-2; d_call: TRBD1
cdr3_nt: TGTGCCAGCAGTGAATTGGGACAGGGGCGGAACACCGGGGAGCTGTTTTTT; cdr3_aa: CASSELGQGRNTGELFF; v_call: TRBV25-1; clone_size: NA; j_call: TRBJ2-2; d_call: TRBD1
cdr3_nt: TGTGCCAGCAGCGTAGGGGCTAGCGGGAACATTGGGACCCAGTACTTC; cdr3_aa: CASSVGASGNIGTQYF; v_call: TRBV9; clone_size: NA; j_call: TRBJ2-5; d_call: TRBD2
cdr3_nt: TGTGCCAGCAGCTTAGCGGGGGTGTTCCCAGATACGCAGTATTTT; cdr3_aa: CASSLAGVFPDTQYF; v_call: TRBV7-8; clone_size: NA; j_call: TRBJ2-3; d_call: NA
cdr3_nt: TGTGCCAGCAGTCCGGGGACACCTATTTCCTACGAGCAGTACTTC; cdr3_aa: CASSPGTPISYEQYF; v_call: TRBV6-1; clone_size: NA; j_call: TRBJ2-7; d_call: NA
cdr3_nt: TGTGCCAGCAAGACAGGTCCTAGCTCCTACGAGCAGTACTTC; cdr3_aa: CASKTGPSSYEQYF; v_call: TRBV6-1; clone_size: NA; j_call: TRBJ2-7; d_call: NA
cdr3_nt: TGTGCCAGCAGCGGCCACCCTAGCCCCCCCGGCACAGATACGCAGTATTTT; cdr3_aa: CASSGHPSPPGTDTQYF; v_call: TRBV7-6; clone_size: once; j_call: TRBJ2-3; d_call: NA
cdr3_nt: TGCGCCAGCAGCCGAGCGGGAGTCTCAGATACGCAGTATTTT; cdr3_aa: CASSRAGVSDTQYF; v_call: TRBV5-1; clone_size: NA; j_call: TRBJ2-3; d_call: TRBD2
cdr3_nt: TGTGCCAGCAGCTTAACCACGGGACAGTCCACCGGGGAGCTGTTTTTT; cdr3_aa: CASSLTTGQSTGELFF; v_call: TRBV7-6; clone_size: NA; j_call: TRBJ2-2; d_call: TRBD1
cdr3_nt: TGTGCCAGCAGCCCATCCACGGGGTTTAACTATGGCTACACCTTC; cdr3_aa: CASSPSTGFNYGYTF; v_call: TRBV6-5; clone_size: NA; j_call: TRBJ1-2; d_call: NA
cdr3_nt: TGTGCCAGCAGTTTGGCCAGAGGGGGCCGGAGAGCGCCCCAGCATTTT; cdr3_aa: CASSLARGGRRAPQHF; v_call: TRBV6-6; clone_size: NA; j_call: TRBJ1-5; d_call: TRBD1
cdr3_nt: TGCGCCAGCAGCTTGGCAGGGATTCAAGAGACCCAGTACTTC; cdr3_aa: CASSLAGIQETQYF; v_call: TRBV5-1; clone_size: NA; j_call: TRBJ2-5; d_call: NA
cdr3_nt: TGTGCCAGCAGTCTAGCGGGAGCCTACGAGCAGTACTTC; cdr3_aa: CASSLAGAYEQYF; v_call: TRBV7-2; clone_size: NA; j_call: TRBJ2-7; d_call: TRBD2
cdr3_nt: TGCGCCAGCTCGGATGGGGGGACCGCGAACACCGGGGAGCTGTTTTTT; cdr3_aa: CASSDGGTANTGELFF; v_call: TRBV10-2; clone_size: NA; j_call: TRBJ2-2; d_call: NA
cdr3_nt: TGTGCCAGCAGTGAAAGCTATGGCTACACCTTC; cdr3_aa: CASSESYGYTF; v_call: TRBV2; clone_size: NA; j_call: TRBJ1-2; d_call: NA
cdr3_nt: TGTGCCAGCAGCGTAGACAACCCGTACAATGAGCAGTTCTTC; cdr3_aa: CASSVDNPYNEQFF; v_call: TRBV9; clone_size: NA; j_call: TRBJ2-1; d_call: NA
cdr3_nt: TGTGCCTGGAGGCTAGGGAACACTGAAGCTTTCTTT; cdr3_aa: CAWRLGNTEAFF; v_call: TRBV30; clone_size: NA; j_call: TRBJ1-1; d_call: NA
cdr3_nt: TGTGCCACCAGCCTTCAGCCCCAGCATTTT; cdr3_aa: CATSLQPQHF; v_call: TRBV15; clone_size: NA; j_call: TRBJ1-5; d_call: NA
cdr3_nt: TGTGCCAGCATGAGCGGCCCGAACACTGAAGCTTTCTTT; cdr3_aa: CASMSGPNTEAFF; v_call: TRBV27; clone_size: NA; j_call: TRBJ1-1; d_call: NA
cdr3_nt: TGTGCCAGCAGTTTAAGGACCGGTACGGGTTGGACAGATACGCAGTATTTT; cdr3_aa: CASSLRTGTGWTDTQYF; v_call: TRBV27; clone_size: NA; j_call: TRBJ2-3; d_call: NA
cdr3_nt: TGTGCCAGCAGGCTAAACAGGGGGCTTCCCCAGGAGACCCAGTACTTC; cdr3_aa: CASRLNRGLPQETQYF; v_call: TRBV27; clone_size: NA; j_call: TRBJ2-5; d_call: TRBD1
cdr3_nt: TGTGCCAGCAGCGGAGAACTGAGTCGAGGGCTGACCGGGGAGCTGTTTTTT; cdr3_aa: CASSGELSRGLTGELFF; v_call: TRBV9; clone_size: NA; j_call: TRBJ2-2; d_call: NA
cdr3_nt: TGTGCCAGCAGCTTAGCAGGGAGTAAGGAAAACGAGCAGTACTTC; cdr3_aa: CASSLAGSKENEQYF; v_call: TRBV7-2; clone_size: NA; j_call: TRBJ2-7; d_call: NA
cdr3_nt: TGTGCCAGCAGCGTAGCCGGGACTAGCGGGACCAATGAGCAGTTCTTC; cdr3_aa: CASSVAGTSGTNEQFF; v_call: TRBV9; clone_size: NA; j_call: TRBJ2-1; d_call: TRBD2
cdr3_nt: TGCGCCAGCAGCCAAGATTATCGCGAGAACCCCAATGAGCAGTTCTTC; cdr3_aa: CASSQDYRENPNEQFF; v_call: TRBV4-3; clone_size: NA; j_call: TRBJ2-1; d_call: NA
cdr3_nt: TGTGCCAGCAGTTTAGTACCGAGCTCCTACGAGCAGTACTTC; cdr3_aa: CASSLVPSSYEQYF; v_call: TRBV27; clone_size: NA; j_call: TRBJ2-7; d_call: NA
cdr3_nt: TGCAGCGTCGCGGACAGGGCTTTTGGGTCCGGAAACTCTGGCTACACCTTC; cdr3_aa: CSVADRAFGSGNSGYTF; v_call: TRBV29-1; clone_size: NA; j_call: TRBJ1-2; d_call: TRBD1
cdr3_nt: TGTGCCAGCAGTGAATCACGGGAGACCCAGTACTTC; cdr3_aa: CASSESRETQYF; v_call: TRBV25-1; clone_size: NA; j_call: TRBJ2-5; d_call: NA
cdr3_nt: TGTGCCAGCAGCAATTACGTAGGGACTAGCGGGAGTTGGTCCTACAATGAGCAGTTCTTC; cdr3_aa: CASSNYVGTSGSWSYNEQFF; v_call: TRBV21-1; clone_size: NA; j_call: TRBJ2-1; d_call: NA